Sequencing of this T cell receptor beta chain was carried out in a study of Ad26.COV2.S vaccination and SARS-CoV-2 variants. The study, taken as a whole, reports: Vaccine recipients posted higher spike-specific TCR breadth than their placebo counterparts. Vaccinees reportedly had broad spike-specific CD8+ and CD4+ T cell responses. Recipients of either vaccine or placebo displayed similar breadth of non-spike TCRs.

TCRdb's table, derived via immunoSEQ multiplex PCR, lists solely in-frame clones and lacks some. The top ten clones hold 5.5% to 6% of a sample with about 180,000 clones, approximately 88% of them seen once. As to this clone: The antigen is undetermined.

There are 17 residues in the CDR3. V was clipped by 0 bases and J by 1 base, with 12 bases between them. Germline V gene sequence: CDR1 LNHNV, CDR2 YYDKDF (reference sequence). The chain recombines TRBV15 with TRBJ1-4; D unclear. The sample here was peripheral blood, taken after recovery from COVID-19. The TCR originated in a human donor who had recovered from COVID-19. CDR3 coding DNA: TGTGCCACCAGCAGAGATGGAGAAATTGGAACTAATGAAAAACTGTTTTTT. It specifies CATSRDGEIGTNEKLFF.